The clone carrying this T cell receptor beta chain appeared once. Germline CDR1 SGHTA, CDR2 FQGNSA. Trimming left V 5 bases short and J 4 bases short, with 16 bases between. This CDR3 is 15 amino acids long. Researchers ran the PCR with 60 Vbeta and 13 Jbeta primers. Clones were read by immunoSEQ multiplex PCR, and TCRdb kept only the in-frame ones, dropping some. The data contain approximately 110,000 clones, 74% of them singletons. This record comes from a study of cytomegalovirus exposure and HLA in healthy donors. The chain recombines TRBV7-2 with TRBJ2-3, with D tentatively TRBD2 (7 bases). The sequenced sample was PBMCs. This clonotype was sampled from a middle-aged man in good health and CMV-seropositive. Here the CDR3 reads CASSRTGGMADTQYF. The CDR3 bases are TGTGCCAGCAGCCGAACGGGGGGCATGGCAGATACGCAGTATTTT.